A selection of T cell receptor beta chains follows, all from one sample in a study of blood T cells in healthy people across ages. Each CDR3 protein gets one entry after TCRdb re-called the 5' RACE reads with MiXCR. The sample shows 850,000 to 1,000,000 distinct CDR3 sequences, about 48% of them seen only once. Material: blood. The receptors were gathered from a man aged 30-40 years in good health. Both conserved end residues are part of each CDR3. The order of the fields is J gene, V gene, clone size, D gene, CDR3 DNA, CDR3 protein. The D gene is left open where the match is weak. Not every row has a clone size; where given, it reads once, few, many or a size class.

TRBJ2-5 TRBV7-2 few . TGTGCCAGCAGCTCGTCCTTTAGGGGAGAGACCCAGTACTTC CASSSSFRGETQYF
TRBJ1-1 TRBV3-1 . . TGTGCCAGCAGCCACGGACGGACTAACACTGAAACTTTCTTT CASSHGRTNTETFF
TRBJ2-1 TRBV4-2 . TRBD2 TGTGCCAGCAGCCCGAGAGCTAGCGGGGGGATGGATGAGCAGTTCTTC CASSPRASGGMDEQFF
TRBJ2-1 TRBV27 . TRBD2 TGTGCCAGCAGTATAATAGCGGGTGAGCAGTTCTTC CASSIIAGEQFF
TRBJ1-1 TRBV4-2 . . TGTGCCAGCAGCCAAGACGAAGTAATAAACACTGAAGCTTTCTTT CASSQDEVINTEAFF
TRBJ2-5 TRBV6-6 . TRBD2 TGTGCCAGCAGTACCCTGCGGGAGGACAGACAAGAGACCCAGTACTTC CASSTLREDRQETQYF
TRBJ2-5 TRBV6-1 . . TGTGCCAGCATCGGGGGGCCGAGCCAAGAGACCCAGTACTTC CASIGGPSQETQYF
TRBJ2-5 TRBV12-3/TRBV12-4 . TRBD1 TGTGCCAGCAGCAGCCGGGACAGAAAAGAGACCCAGTACTTC CASSSRDRKETQYF
TRBJ1-4 TRBV6-1 . TRBD1 TGTGCCAGCAGACCTACAGGGGCCCGAAATTCTAATGAAAAACTGTTTTTT CASRPTGARNSNEKLFF
TRBJ2-7 TRBV28 . . TGTGCCAGCAGTTTGTCTTCAGGGGGGCACTACGAGCAGTACTTC CASSLSSGGHYEQYF
TRBJ2-7 TRBV10-2 . TRBD2 TGCGCCAGCCAGCAAAGCGGGGGGGCTAACAACGAGCAGTACTTC CASQQSGGANNEQYF
TRBJ2-7 TRBV9 . . TGTGCCAGCAGCTTAACGCCTAACAGCTACGAGCAGTACTTC CASSLTPNSYEQYF
TRBJ2-1 TRBV5-1 . . TGTGCCAGCAGTGGCGGAACAGGGAGCTCCTACAATGAGCAGTTCTTC CASSGGTGSSYNEQFF
TRBJ1-2 TRBV18 . . TGTGCCAGCTCACCCGAACACGGGGGGAACTATGGCTACACCTTC CASSPEHGGNYGYTF
TRBJ2-6 TRBV28 . . TGTGCCAGCAGTAACCGGCCTTACAGCTCTGGGGCCAACGTCCTGACTTTC CASSNRPYSSGANVLTF
TRBJ2-5 TRBV12-3/TRBV12-4 few . TGTGCCAGCTCTATCAAAGAGACCCAGTACTTC CASSIKETQYF
TRBJ2-7 TRBV21-1 . . TGTGCCAGCAGCAAAAATCCGGACAGGGAGACAGTCTACGAGCAGTACTTC CASSKNPDRETVYEQYF
TRBJ2-1 TRBV29-1 . . TGCAGCGTTGAAGGGGGGAGGTTAGGTGAGCAGTTCTTC CSVEGGRLGEQFF
TRBJ2-3 TRBV7-9 . . TGTGCCAGCCACCGCACAGATACGCAGTATTTT CASHRTDTQYF
TRBJ2-1 TRBV25-1 . TRBD1 TGTGCCAGCAGTGAATCCCAGGACAGGGCGGAGTTCTTC CASSESQDRAEFF
TRBJ2-1 TRBV12-3/TRBV12-4 . . TGTGCCAGCAGTGCCCGGGACTGGATCAATGAGCAGTTCTTC CASSARDWINEQFF
TRBJ1-5 TRBV3-1 . . TGTGCCAGCAGCCAAGATTCCTCGGACACTTATAGCAATCAGCCCCAGCATTTT CASSQDSSDTYSNQPQHF
TRBJ2-7 TRBV4-1 . TRBD1 TGCGCCAGCAGCCAAGAGGGGGGACAGGGCTTCGCCGGGGAGCAGTACTTC CASSQEGGQGFAGEQYF
TRBJ2-1 TRBV7-9 . . TGTGCCAGCACACCACCGGGGCCTTACAATGAGCAGTTCTTC CASTPPGPYNEQFF
TRBJ1-2 TRBV7-2 . . TGTGCCAGCAGCTTACAATCCGGGGGGATATACTATGGCTACACCTTC CASSLQSGGIYYGYTF
TRBJ2-1 TRBV5-6 once TRBD2 TGTGCCAGCAGCTTGTACCTAGCGGGGGGCCAACTCAATGAGCAGTTCTTC CASSLYLAGGQLNEQFF
TRBJ2-1 TRBV28 few . TGTGCCAGCATCGAGGGTAATGAGCAGTTCTTC CASIEGNEQFF
TRBJ1-6 TRBV7-9 . . TGTGCCAGCAGCTCACGGGGAAGGAAGGATGATTCACCCCTCCACTTT CASSSRGRKDDSPLHF
TRBJ2-3 TRBV20-1 few TRBD1 TGCAGTGCTAGCGAGGGGGCGAAGGATACGCAGTATTTT CSASEGAKDTQYF
TRBJ2-3 TRBV5-6 . . TGTGCCAGCAGCTTGGCTCGGGCTAGTGGGGGAACAGATACGCAGTATTTT CASSLARASGGTDTQYF
TRBJ2-1 TRBV4-1 . . TGCGCCAGCAGCCCCCGGGACCTTGCGGCGGGTGAGCAGTTCTTC CASSPRDLAAGEQFF
TRBJ2-1 TRBV10-3 . . TGTGCCATCAATGAGTCGGTAGCGGCATCCTACAATGAGCAGTTCTTC CAINESVAASYNEQFF
TRBJ2-3 TRBV29-1 few TRBD2 TGCAGCGTTGAAAACCTAGCGGGGCAAACGGCGACCACAGATACGCAGTATTTT CSVENLAGQTATTDTQYF
TRBJ1-6 TRBV6-1 once . TGTGCCAGCAGTGAACGGGACGGTTGTAATTCACCCCTCCACTTT CASSERDGCNSPLHF
TRBJ2-1 TRBV27 . TRBD2 TGTGCCAGCAGTAATAGCGGGGGTCCCTACAATGAGCAGTTCTTC CASSNSGGPYNEQFF
TRBJ1-2 TRBV20-1 few TRBD1 TGCAGTGCTACCCGACAGGGGGCTGACTATGGCTACACCTTC CSATRQGADYGYTF
TRBJ2-7 TRBV12-3/TRBV12-4 . . TGTGCCAGCAGTGCAGCAGGGAGCCACGAGCAGTACTTC CASSAAGSHEQYF
TRBJ1-1 TRBV9 few . TGTGCCAGCAGCTCCCAGATTACAGCTGAAGCTTTCTTT CASSSQITAEAFF
TRBJ1-2 TRBV29-1 . . TGCAGCGTTGATAAGGGAAACTATGGCTACACCTTC CSVDKGNYGYTF
TRBJ2-5 TRBV7-9 many TRBD2 TGTGCCAGCAGCTTGGGACTAGGAGGTTCCCAAGAGACCCAGTACTTC CASSLGLGGSQETQYF
TRBJ2-1 TRBV6-1 . TRBD1 TGTGCCAGCATTGCGACAGGGGGCACGGGACTATCCATCAATGAGCAGTTCTTC CASIATGGTGLSINEQFF
TRBJ1-2 TRBV7-2 . TRBD1 TGTGCCAGCAGCCCTCGACAGGGACACAACTATGGCTACACCTTC CASSPRQGHNYGYTF
TRBJ2-6 TRBV9 . TRBD1 TGTGCCAGCAGCGTAGCTACAAGGTCGAGACAGGGCTATGGGGCCAACGTCCTGACTTTC CASSVATRSRQGYGANVLTF
TRBJ1-6 TRBV15 few TRBD1 TGTGCCACCAGCAGAGAGGGGACAGGGCAATCGACCCTCCACTTT CATSREGTGQSTLHF
TRBJ1-1 TRBV27 . . TGTGCCAGCAGCACCGCTAGGGCTAACACTGAAGCTTTCTTT CASSTARANTEAFF
TRBJ2-2 TRBV12-3/TRBV12-4 once . TGTGCCAGCAGTTTTGGAACTACCGACGGGGAGCTGTTTTTT CASSFGTTDGELFF
TRBJ2-5 TRBV5-1 many . TGCGCCAGCGTATCGGACTCGCAAGAGACCCAGTACTTC CASVSDSQETQYF
TRBJ2-1 TRBV12-1 few . TGTGCCAGCAGCACGCTGACTAGCAGCTCCTACAATGAGCAGTTCTTC CASSTLTSSSYNEQFF
TRBJ2-7 TRBV6-1 . . TGTGCCAGCGGCTGGGGATACTACGAGCAGTACTTC CASGWGYYEQYF
TRBJ2-7 TRBV20-1 few . TGCAGTGCCCGGAAGGTCGGGCAGGAAATCTACAATGAGCAGTACTTC CSARKVGQEIYNEQYF
TRBJ2-3 TRBV11-2 few TRBD2 TGTGCCAGCAGCTCCGGACTAGCGGGGGGGCTAGATACGCAGTATTTT CASSSGLAGGLDTQYF
TRBJ2-1 TRBV4-1 . . TGCGCCAGCAGTCCTACGGGGGGTCAGGGGACCTACAATGAGCAGTTCTTC CASSPTGGQGTYNEQFF
TRBJ2-3 TRBV11-1 . TRBD2 TGTGCCACCCAGAGAGGGACTAACACAGATACGCAGTATTTT CATQRGTNTDTQYF
TRBJ1-2 TRBV7-6 . . TGTGCCAGCAGCTCGAGCCTGAGACAGCACTATGGCTACACCTTC CASSSSLRQHYGYTF
TRBJ2-6 TRBV29-1 . . TGCAGCGTTGATCTTGGGGCCAACGTCCTGACTTTC CSVDLGANVLTF
TRBJ2-3 TRBV12-3/TRBV12-4 few . TGTGCCAGTTCGCAGTTTCTCTACACAGATACGCAGTATTTT CASSQFLYTDTQYF
TRBJ2-1 TRBV5-4 . TRBD1 TGTGCCAGCAGCTTGCCCGACAGGGTGAATGAGCAGTTCTTC CASSLPDRVNEQFF
TRBJ2-3 TRBV12-3/TRBV12-4 . . TGTACCAGCAGTTTGGATCTAGAAGATACGCAGTATTTT CTSSLDLEDTQYF
TRBJ2-7 TRBV29-1 . . TGCAGCGTTGCCCGTAGCGGCGAGCAGTACTTC CSVARSGEQYF
TRBJ2-6 TRBV7-9 . . TGTGCCAGCAGCCAATCGTTGAGACAGGCTATCTCTGGGGCCAACGTCCTGACTTTC CASSQSLRQAISGANVLTF